Following are 25 T cell receptor beta chains from one sample sequenced in a study of shared clonotypes between healthy human individuals. Naive CD8 cells were CD45RO-negative, positively selected for CCR7, excluding terminally differentiated effector memory CD45RA+ cells. TCRdb's table, derived via immunoSEQ multiplex PCR, lists solely in-frame clones and lacks some. The sample shows roughly 850,000 clones, about 96% of them seen only once. Material: naive CD8+ T cells sorted from blood. Every receptor here comes from a man aged 25 to 45 in good health.

The J gene is TRBJ2-7, the V gene TRBV29-1; D tentatively reads TRBD1 or TRBD2 (6 bases each). V shed 3 bases and J shed 6 bases, with 15 bases lying between them. Germline V gene lookup returns CDR1 SQVTM and CDR2 ANQGSEA. This CDR3 has 13 residues. This CDR3 reads CSVEAEGGLEQYF. The CDR3 coding sequence is TGCAGCGTTGAGGCGGAGGGGGGCCTCGAGCAGTACTTC.

This chain uses TRBV11-2 with TRBJ2-1, with 8 positions matching TRBD1. The CDR3 consists of 15 residues. V shed 3 bases and J 3 bases; nucleotides not matched to a gene: 4. From germline, CDR1 is SGHAT and CDR2 FQNNGV. CDR3 DNA: TGTGCCAGCAGCTTTGGACAGGGCCTCTACAATGAGCAGTTCTTC. Translation: CASSFGQGLYNEQFF.

The rearrangement links TRBV9 to TRBJ1-4, with D uncertain. CDR3 length equals 15 residues. V gave up 0 bases and J gave up 8 bases, with 14 bases separating them. Germline V CDR1 and CDR2: SGDLS, YYNGEE. CDR3: CASSVVGEGEEKLFF. CDR3 nucleotides: TGTGCCAGCAGCGTAGTTGGGGAAGGAGAAGAAAAACTGTTTTTT.

This chain joins TRBV7-9 and TRBJ2-7; D remains ambiguous. Trimming shortened V by 5 bases and J by 2 bases, and 10 bases separated the two germline ends. This CDR3 region has 13 residues. Germline CDR1 SEHNR, CDR2 FQNEAQ (reference sequence). CDR3 coding DNA: TGTGCCAGCAGCCGCGGTGGGGCCTACGAGCAGTACTTC. This encodes CASSRGGAYEQYF.

The chain joins TRBV27 to TRBJ2-7; D not resolved. CDR1 and CDR2 (germline): MNHEY, SMNVEV (reference sequence). The CDR3 runs to 13 residues. V was trimmed by 4 bases and J by 0 bases, leaving 7 bases between them. CDR3 amino acids: CASSSDASYEQYF. The CDR3 DNA reads as TGTGCCAGCAGTTCGGACGCCTCCTACGAGCAGTACTTC.

The gene calls are TRBV7-9 and TRBJ2-1, with TRBD1 identical over 7 bases. V was clipped by 4 bases and J by 5 bases; unmatched bases: 8. The CDR3 has 15 residues. Germline V gives CDR1 SEHNR, CDR2 FQNEAQ (reference sequence). The CDR3, as DNA: TGTGCCAGCAGCTCCCGACAGGGTAGAGACAATGAGCAGTTCTTC. This gives the protein CASSSRQGRDNEQFF.

V gene TRBV6-1 combines with J gene TRBJ2-7; a possible D gene is TRBD2 (5 bases). CDR3 length equals 16 residues. The germline V gene has CDR1 MNHNS and CDR2 SASEGT. Trimming took off 2 bases at V and 7 bases at J, with 21 bases between the two ends. DNA of the CDR3: TGTGCCAGCAGTGAATCGGAGGTAGAGGCATACGAGGAGCAGTACTTC. The encoded protein is CASSESEVEAYEEQYF.

The chain couples TRBV10-3 to TRBJ2-7; 9 positions agree with TRBD1. V lost 2 bases and J lost 5; bases outside the gene matches: 10. Germline CDR1 ENHRY, CDR2 SYGVKD. The CDR3 is made up of 16 amino acids. The CDR3 here is CAISENQGQGAHEQYF. The CDR3 coding sequence is TGTGCCATCAGTGAGAATCAGGGACAGGGCGCCCACGAGCAGTACTTC.

The chain recombines TRBV28 with TRBJ2-7; possibly TRBD1 for D (6 bases). The V and J ends lost 2 bases and 1 base respectively, with 15 bases between them. CDR1 is MDHEN and CDR2 is SYDVKM in the germline V gene. The CDR3 consists of 16 residues. The CDR3 DNA reads TGTGCCAGCAGTTTAAAAGTGATGGACAGATCCTACGAGCAGTACTTC. Protein product: CASSLKVMDRSYEQYF.

J is TRBJ1-2 and V is TRBV6-5; the D is unclear. Trimming left V 0 bases short and J 7 bases short, with 15 bases between. The CDR3 totals 15 residues. Germline V gene lookup returns CDR1 MNHEY and CDR2 SVGAGI. This CDR3 reads CASSYSADSPIGYTF. The CDR3 nucleotides are TGTGCCAGCAGTTACTCGGCGGATAGCCCTATTGGCTACACCTTC.

The V gene is TRBV7-9, the J gene TRBJ2-7; 9 positions match TRBD2. The CDR3 runs 17 residues. V gave up 5 bases and J gave up 2 bases; unmatched junction bases: 13. In germline, CDR1 is SEHNR, CDR2 FQNEAQ (reference sequence). The CDR3 region has the DNA TGTGCCAGCAGCGTGGGAATAGCGGGAGAGGGACCCTACGAGCAGTACTTC. Translation gives CASSVGIAGEGPYEQYF.

The genes are TRBV5-1 and TRBJ2-7, with D perhaps TRBD2 (5 bases). Trimming removed 4 bases from V and 4 bases from J, with 15 bases in between. CDR1 and CDR2 from the germline V gene are SGHRS and YFSETQ. This CDR3 spans 14 amino acids. This CDR3 reads CASSEGLIGYEQYF. DNA for the CDR3: TGCGCCAGCAGCGAAGGACTCATCGGGTACGAGCAGTACTTC.

CDR3 DNA sequence: TGTGCCAGCACCCAACAGGGAGACGGGGAAAAACTGTTTTTT. This encodes CASTQQGDGEKLFF. J is TRBJ1-4 and V is TRBV7-9, with D perhaps TRBD1 (6 bases). Germline lookup yields CDR1 SEHNR and CDR2 FQNEAQ (reference sequence). There are 14 residues in the CDR3. V was clipped by 7 bases and J by 8 bases, with 17 bases between them.

This chain joins TRBV2 and TRBJ2-1, with 7 nucleotides matching TRBD2. Germline assignment: CDR1 SNHLY and CDR2 FYNNEI. Trimming at V came to 4 bases and at J to 0 bases, leaving 3 bases not matched to a gene. The CDR3 runs 15 residues. The CDR3 DNA sequence: TGTGCCAGCAGTGCCGGGAGGTACTCCTACAATGAGCAGTTCTTC. Translated: CASSAGRYSYNEQFF. Complete variable domain (other parts from reference TRBV2 and TRBJ2-1): EPEVTQTPSHQVTQMGQEVILRCVPISNHLYFYWYRQILGQKVEFLVSFYNNEISEKSEIFDDQFSVERPDGSNFTLKIRSTKLEDSAMYFCASSAGRYSYNEQFFGPGTRLTVL.

CDR3 DNA: TGTGCCAGCCAGAAGTATAGCAATCAGCCCCAGCATTTT. Translating it yields CASQKYSNQPQHF. V and J are TRBV7-9 and TRBJ1-5; D not certain. Trimming stripped 8 bases from V and 0 bases from J, with 8 bases between. Germline V gene data show CDR1 as SEHNR and CDR2 as FQNEAQ (reference sequence). The CDR3 totals 13 residues.

The chain combines TRBV4-1 with TRBJ2-2; 11 bases map to TRBD2. The trim removed 0 bases at V and 5 bases at J, leaving 14 bases unmatched. The CDR3 contains 20 residues. The germline CDR1 and CDR2 sequences are MGHRA and YSYEKL. The CDR3 sequence: CASSQDRGSTSGRYTGELFF. For the CDR3, the DNA is TGCGCCAGCAGCCAAGACAGGGGGTCTACTAGCGGGAGATATACCGGGGAGCTGTTTTTT.

The chain combines TRBV29-1 with TRBJ2-7; D is unclear. V gave up 0 bases and J gave up 7 bases, with 16 bases separating them. This CDR3 contains 14 residues. Germline CDR1 and CDR2: SQVTM and ANQGSEA. CDR3 sequence reads: CSVEDRPVSGEQYF. CDR3 nucleotides: TGCAGCGTTGAAGATCGTCCGGTTTCTGGAGAGCAGTACTTC.

V gene TRBV4-2 combines with J gene TRBJ2-7; a weak D match, TRBD1 (6 bases). V was shortened by 2 bases and J by 7 bases, with 21 bases between the two germline ends. CDR1 is LGHNA and CDR2 is YNFKEQ in the germline V gene. CDR3 length: 16 amino acids. This CDR3 reads CASSQQQGDSILEQYF. The CDR3 DNA sequence: TGTGCCAGCAGCCAACAACAGGGAGATAGTATCCTGGAGCAGTACTTC.

V gene TRBV7-9 combines with J gene TRBJ2-7; 9 bases align to TRBD2. Trimming removed 1 base from V and 4 bases from J; junction bases left unmatched: 11. The CDR3 runs to 17 residues. Germline CDR1 SEHNR, CDR2 FQNEAQ (reference sequence). The CDR3 DNA is TGTGCCAGCAGCTTAGAAGGTAGCGGGAGATGGGGATACGAGCAGTACTTC. Its protein is CASSLEGSGRWGYEQYF.

The chain joins TRBV7-3 to TRBJ2-3, with D possibly being TRBD1 (5 bases). Germline-derived CDR1 and CDR2 are SGHTA and FQGTGA. The CDR3 has 15 residues. Trimming removed 2 bases from V and 1 base from J, with 10 bases in between. CDR3 sequence (DNA): TGTGCCAGCAGCTTAGGGGTAGGGGGCACAGATACGCAGTATTTT. It codes for CASSLGVGGTDTQYF.

This rearrangement joins TRBV9 to TRBJ2-3, with 8 nucleotides matching TRBD2. CDR1 and CDR2 from the germline V gene are SGDLS and YYNGEE. Trimming cost V 4 bases and J 0 bases; bases outside gene matches: 13. The CDR3 sequence is 18 residues long. The CDR3 nucleotides are TGTGCCAGCAGCCCCACCTGGAGCGGGGGCTCTAGCACAGATACGCAGTATTTT. As protein: CASSPTWSGGSSTDTQYF.

A remark on this clone: Other DNA sequences in this sample translate to the same CDR3. V and J are TRBV7-9 and TRBJ1-1, with D unclear. This CDR3 region has 12 residues. Per the germline V gene, CDR1 is SEHNR and CDR2 is FQNEAQ (reference sequence). The V and J ends lost 1 base and 7 bases respectively, with 7 bases between them. In nucleotides, the CDR3 is TGTGCCAGCAGCTTAGTGGGTAATGAAGCTTTCTTT. It specifies CASSLVGNEAFF.

This chain joins TRBV13 and TRBJ2-3; TRBD1 agrees at 10 bases. Losses at the gene ends were 4 bases for V and 4 bases for J; bases not matched to a gene: 8. The CDR3 loop spans 16 amino acids. Germline V gives CDR1 PRHDT, CDR2 FYEKMQ (reference sequence). The CDR3 is CASSSGQGSLADTQYF. CDR3 nucleotides: TGTGCCAGCAGCTCGGGACAGGGGAGTTTGGCAGATACGCAGTATTTT.

Remarks on this clone: Other nucleotide sequences in the sample specify the same CDR3. This chain links TRBV4-1 with TRBJ2-7; 10 bases match TRBD1. The germline gives CDR1 MGHRA, CDR2 YSYEKL. There are 15 residues in the CDR3. V lost 3 bases to trimming and J lost 2 bases; unmatched junction nucleotides: 4. CDR3 in amino acids: CASSHPGTGAYEQYF. CDR3 sequence (DNA): TGCGCCAGCAGCCACCCCGGGACAGGGGCCTACGAGCAGTACTTC.

This chain connects TRBV11-2 to TRBJ2-7; the D is unclear. V dropped 1 base and J dropped 4 bases, with 11 bases sitting between them. Germline V CDR1 and CDR2: SGHAT, FQNNGV. This CDR3 is built from 14 residues. The CDR3 loop is CASSLGTIGYEQYF. The DNA of the CDR3 is TGTGCCAGCAGCTTAGGGACCATAGGGTACGAGCAGTACTTC.